These 4 T cell receptor beta chains came from one sample sequenced in a study of T cell repertoires in cytomegalovirus infection. A single record per CDR3 protein comes from TCRdb applying MiXCR to the reads. Of hundreds of thousands of distinct CDR3 sequences listed, about a sixth are singletons. Sequencing was done on a sample of PBMCs. These receptors came from a human donor in good health (CMV status not recorded). Some clones in this sample may be carry-over from other donors' samples.

This clonotype was seen a handful of times. The CDR3 nucleotides are TGTGCCAGCAGCCAGACAGTTAGCAATCAGCCCCAGCATTTT. Its protein product is CASSQTVSNQPQHF. This chain connects TRBV6-5 to TRBJ1-5; TRBD1 is a possible D gene (5 bases). Trimming shortened V by 6 bases and J by 0 bases, and 9 bases separated the two germline ends. The germline CDR1 and CDR2 sequences are MNHEY and SVGAGI. The CDR3 runs to 14 residues.

This clonotype was observed a handful of times. V gene TRBV20-1 combines with J gene TRBJ2-3; no clear D gene. The CDR3 runs 15 residues. Germline CDR1 reads DFQATT; CDR2 reads SNEGSKA (reference sequence). With 2 bases removed from V and 4 bases from J, the gap between germline ends came to 16 bases. The CDR3 sequence is CSARRTGDLSDTQYF. CDR3 sequence (DNA): TGCAGTGCTAGACGGACGGGCGACCTCTCAGATACGCAGTATTTT.

The chain combines TRBV29-1 with TRBJ2-3; the D gene could be TRBD1 or TRBD2 (6 bases each). CDR1 is SQVTM and CDR2 is ANQGSEA in the germline V gene. Trimming removed 7 bases at V and 1 base at J, with 9 bases between. This CDR3 spans 12 amino acids. This CDR3 is CSAGARTDTQYF. The DNA for the CDR3 is TGCAGCGCGGGGGCCCGCACAGATACGCAGTATTTT.

This clonotype was seen a handful of times. V gene TRBV6-5 combines with J gene TRBJ1-2; tentatively, D is TRBD1 (6 bases). The V end lost 2 bases, the J end lost 0 bases, and 10 bases lay between the germline ends. CDR1 is MNHEY and CDR2 is SVGAGI in the germline V gene. The CDR3 has 15 amino acids. The CDR3, as DNA: TGTGCCAGCAGTTACCTCAGGGGAGCTAACTATGGCTACACCTTC. It yields the protein CASSYLRGANYGYTF.